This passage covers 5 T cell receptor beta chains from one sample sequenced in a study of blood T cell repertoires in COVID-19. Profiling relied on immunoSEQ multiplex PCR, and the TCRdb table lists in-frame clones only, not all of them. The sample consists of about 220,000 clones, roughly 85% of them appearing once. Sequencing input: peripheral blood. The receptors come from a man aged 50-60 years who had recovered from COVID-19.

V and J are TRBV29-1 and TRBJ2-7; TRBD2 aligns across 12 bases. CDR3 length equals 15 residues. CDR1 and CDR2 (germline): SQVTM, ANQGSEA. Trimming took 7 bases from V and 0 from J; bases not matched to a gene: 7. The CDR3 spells CSAKLAGGRSYEQYF. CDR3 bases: TGCAGCGCCAAACTAGCGGGAGGCCGCTCCTACGAGCAGTACTTC.

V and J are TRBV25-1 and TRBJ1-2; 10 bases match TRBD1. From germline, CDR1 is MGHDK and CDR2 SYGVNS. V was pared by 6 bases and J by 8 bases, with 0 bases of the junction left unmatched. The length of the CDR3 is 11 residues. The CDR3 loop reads CASRTGGGYTF. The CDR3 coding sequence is TGTGCCAGCAGGACAGGGGGCGGCTACACCTTC.

The CDR3 sequence is CASSLWGSNTEAFF. The CDR3 DNA sequence: TGTGCCAGCAGTTTATGGGGCAGCAACACTGAAGCTTTCTTT. The rearrangement uses TRBV27 and TRBJ1-1; weak D call: TRBD1 (5 bases). Germline CDR1 reads MNHEY; CDR2 reads SMNVEV (reference sequence). CDR3 length: 14 amino acids. The V and J ends lost 1 base and 2 bases respectively, with 8 bases between them.

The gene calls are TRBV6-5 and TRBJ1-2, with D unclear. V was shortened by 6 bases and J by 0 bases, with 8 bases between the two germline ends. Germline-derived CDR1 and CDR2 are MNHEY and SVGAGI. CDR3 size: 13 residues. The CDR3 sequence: CASRITANYGYTF. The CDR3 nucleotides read TGTGCCAGCAGGATTACAGCTAACTATGGCTACACCTTC.

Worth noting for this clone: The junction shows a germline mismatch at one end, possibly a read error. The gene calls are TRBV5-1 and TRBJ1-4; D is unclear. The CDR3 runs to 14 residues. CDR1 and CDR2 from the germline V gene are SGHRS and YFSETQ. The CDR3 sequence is CASRFRDINEKLFF. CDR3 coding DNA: TGCGCCAGCCGCTTTCGGGATATTAATGAAAAACTGTTTTTT.